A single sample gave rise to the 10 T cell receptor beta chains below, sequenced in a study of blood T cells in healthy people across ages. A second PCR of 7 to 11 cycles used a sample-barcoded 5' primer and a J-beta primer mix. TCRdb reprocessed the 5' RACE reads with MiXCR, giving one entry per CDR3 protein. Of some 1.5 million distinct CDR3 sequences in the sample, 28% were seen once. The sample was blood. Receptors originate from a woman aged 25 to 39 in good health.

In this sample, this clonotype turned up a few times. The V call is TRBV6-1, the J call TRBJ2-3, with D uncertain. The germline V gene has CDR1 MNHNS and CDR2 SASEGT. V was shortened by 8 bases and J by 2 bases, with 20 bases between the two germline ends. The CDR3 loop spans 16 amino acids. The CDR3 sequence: CASSEEPMLDTDTQYF. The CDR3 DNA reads TGTGCCAGCTCCGAGGAGCCGATGCTTGACACAGATACGCAGTATTTT.

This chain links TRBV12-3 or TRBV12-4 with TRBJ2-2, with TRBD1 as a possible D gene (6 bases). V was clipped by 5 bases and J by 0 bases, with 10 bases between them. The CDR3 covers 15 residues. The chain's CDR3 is CASSDRTPNTGELFF. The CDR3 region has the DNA TGTGCCAGCAGTGACAGGACACCGAACACCGGGGAGCTGTTTTTT.

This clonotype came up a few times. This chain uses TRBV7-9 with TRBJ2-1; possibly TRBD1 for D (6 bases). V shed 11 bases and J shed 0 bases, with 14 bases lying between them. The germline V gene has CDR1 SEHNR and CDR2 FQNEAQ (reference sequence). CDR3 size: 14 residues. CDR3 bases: TGTGCCGGCGGGCAGGGGAGCTCCTACAATGAGCAGTTCTTC. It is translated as CAGGQGSSYNEQFF.

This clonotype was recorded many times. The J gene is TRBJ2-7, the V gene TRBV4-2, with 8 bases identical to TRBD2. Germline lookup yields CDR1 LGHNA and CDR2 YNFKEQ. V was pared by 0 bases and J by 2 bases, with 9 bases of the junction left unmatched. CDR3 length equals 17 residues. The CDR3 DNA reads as TGTGCCAGCAGCCAAGAGGGTAGATTAGCGGGGACCTACGAGCAGTACTTC. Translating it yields CASSQEGRLAGTYEQYF.

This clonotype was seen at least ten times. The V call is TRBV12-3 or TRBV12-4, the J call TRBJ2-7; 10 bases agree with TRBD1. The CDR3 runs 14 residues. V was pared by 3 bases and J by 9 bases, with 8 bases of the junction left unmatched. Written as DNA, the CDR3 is TGTGCCAGCAGTTTCCGGGACAGGGGCGAGGGGCAGTACTTC. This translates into CASSFRDRGEGQYF.

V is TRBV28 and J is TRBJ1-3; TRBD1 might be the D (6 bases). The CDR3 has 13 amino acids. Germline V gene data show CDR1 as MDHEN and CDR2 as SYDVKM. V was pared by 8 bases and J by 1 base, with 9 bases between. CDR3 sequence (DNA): TGTGCCAGCTCAGGGGTATCTGGAAACACCATATATTTT. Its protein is CASSGVSGNTIYF.

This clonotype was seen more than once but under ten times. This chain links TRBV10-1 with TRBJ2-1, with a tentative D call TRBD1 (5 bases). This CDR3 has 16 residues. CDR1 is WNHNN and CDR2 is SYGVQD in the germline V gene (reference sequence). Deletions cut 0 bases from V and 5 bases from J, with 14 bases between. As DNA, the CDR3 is TGCGCCAGCAGTGAGTCGACGCTCCGCAGGGACAATGAGCAGTTCTTC. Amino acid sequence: CASSESTLRRDNEQFF.

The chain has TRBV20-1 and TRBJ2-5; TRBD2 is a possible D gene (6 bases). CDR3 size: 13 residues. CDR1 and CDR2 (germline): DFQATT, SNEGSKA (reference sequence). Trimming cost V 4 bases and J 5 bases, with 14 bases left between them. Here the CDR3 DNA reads TGCAGTGCTATTAGCGGAGGTGGGGAGACCCAGTACTTC. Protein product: CSAISGGGETQYF.

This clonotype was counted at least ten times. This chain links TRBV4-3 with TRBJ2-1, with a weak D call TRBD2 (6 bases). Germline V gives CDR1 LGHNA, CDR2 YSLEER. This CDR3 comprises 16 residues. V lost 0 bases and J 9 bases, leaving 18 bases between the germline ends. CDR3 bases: TGCGCCAGCAGCCAAGATACGGGAGATGGGCAGGTTGAGCAGTTCTTC. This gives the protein CASSQDTGDGQVEQFF.

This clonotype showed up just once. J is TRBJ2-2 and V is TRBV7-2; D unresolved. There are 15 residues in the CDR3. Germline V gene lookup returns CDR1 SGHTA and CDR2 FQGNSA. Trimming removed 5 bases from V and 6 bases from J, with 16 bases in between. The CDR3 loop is CASSPRPQDAGELFF. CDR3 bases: TGTGCCAGCAGCCCGAGGCCCCAGGACGCCGGGGAGCTGTTTTTT.